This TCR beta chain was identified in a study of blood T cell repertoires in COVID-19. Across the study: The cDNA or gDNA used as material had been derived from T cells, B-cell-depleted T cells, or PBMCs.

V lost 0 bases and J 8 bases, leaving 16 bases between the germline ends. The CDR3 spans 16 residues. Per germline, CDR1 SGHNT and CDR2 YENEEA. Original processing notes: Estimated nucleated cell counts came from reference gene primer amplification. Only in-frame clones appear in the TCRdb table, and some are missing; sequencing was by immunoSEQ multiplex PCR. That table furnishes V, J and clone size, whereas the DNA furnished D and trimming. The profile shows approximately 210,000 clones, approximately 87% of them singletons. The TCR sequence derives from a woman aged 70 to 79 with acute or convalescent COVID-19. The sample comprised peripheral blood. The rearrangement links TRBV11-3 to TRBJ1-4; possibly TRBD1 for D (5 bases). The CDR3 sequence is CASSLDRKRGVEKLFF. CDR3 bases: TGTGCCAGCAGCTTAGATCGTAAGCGGGGCGTCGAAAAACTGTTTTTT.